This note documents a single T cell receptor beta chain sequence. Its antigen is as yet unknown. These data originate in a study of cytomegalovirus exposure and HLA in healthy donors. Background on the study: An earlier analysis found some 120 million unique TCR beta sequences from around 180 million T cells. Of the donors genotyped, 398 in all, about 76% fell in the Caucasian-associated ancestry cluster. Study results and caveats: A later analysis reportedly identified an Asian-associated ancestry cluster as carrying fewer N-insertions than the roughly 700-donor mean.

13 Jbeta primers and 60 Vbeta primers were used for the PCR. The table came from immunoSEQ multiplex PCR; TCRdb's copy has only in-frame clones and leaves some out. The table records 150,000 to 200,000 clones, 65% to 85% of them present only once. The sequence came from a young man in good health and CMV-seronegative. Material: PBMCs.

As DNA, the CDR3 is TGCGCCAGCAGCTTGTTCCAGGGTCGAACGACAGATACGCAGTATTTT. This gives the protein CASSLFQGRTTDTQYF. The chain joins TRBV5-1 to TRBJ2-3; possible D gene TRBD1, 5 bases. Germline-derived CDR1 and CDR2 are SGHRS and YFSETQ. The V end was cut by 1 base, the J end by 3 bases, with 15 bases between. The CDR3 has 16 residues.